This T cell receptor (beta chain) derives from a study of shared clonotypes between healthy human individuals. Regarding the study as a whole: Relative to memory subsets, naive subsets generally showed larger estimated richness. For naive CD4 cells, 4.5% to 6.5% of clonotypes were shared across a few donors.

Produced via immunoSEQ multiplex PCR; TCRdb's table is partial and in-frame only. The table records 2 million to 2.5 million clones, approximately 96% of them present only once. The CDR3 has 15 residues. The junction had 4 bases not matched to a gene; V was cut back by 0 bases and J by 5 bases. The germline CDR1 and CDR2 sequences are SGHNT and YYREEE (reference sequence). Remarks on this clone: The antigen remains undetermined. At the DNA level, this CDR3 is encoded by other sequences in the same sample as well.

This receptor was identified in a young man in good health. Source material: naive CD4+ T cells sorted from blood. Subset meaning: CD45RA+ positively selected. The rearrangement links TRBV5-4 to TRBJ2-2, with 7 bases matching TRBD1. The CDR3 region is CASSLGQGVTGELFF. The CDR3 region has the DNA TGTGCCAGCAGCTTGGGACAGGGAGTGACCGGGGAGCTGTTTTTT. Full variable domain (remainder filled in from reference TRBV5-4 and TRBJ2-2): ETGVTQSPTHLIKTRGQQVTLRCSSQSGHNTVSWYQQALGQGPQFIFQYYREEENGRGNFPPRFSGLQFPNYSSELNVNALELDDSALYLCASSLGQGVTGELFFGEGSRLTVL.